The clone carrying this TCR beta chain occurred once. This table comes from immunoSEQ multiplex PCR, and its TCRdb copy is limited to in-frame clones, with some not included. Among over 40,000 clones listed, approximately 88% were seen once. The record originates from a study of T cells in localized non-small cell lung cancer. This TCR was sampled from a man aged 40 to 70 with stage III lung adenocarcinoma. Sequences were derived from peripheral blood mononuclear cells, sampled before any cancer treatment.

The CDR3 DNA reads TGTGCCAGCAGTGATATAGAGGGGAGCGAGCAGTACTTC. As protein: CASSDIEGSEQYF. The chain uses TRBV6-4 and TRBJ2-7; D may be TRBD1 or TRBD2 (5 bases each). The CDR3 spans 13 residues. Between the trimmed V and J ends, which lost 3 bases and 6 bases, there was a span of 12 bases. CDR1 and CDR2 (germline): MRHNA, SNTAGT.